Listed here is a single T cell receptor (beta chain). The source of the sample is a study of memory CD8 T cells in hepatitis C reinfection. The CDR3 is made up of 14 amino acids. Germline V CDR1 and CDR2: SEHNR, FQNEAQ (reference sequence). The J segment lost 5 bases and the V segment lost 4 bases, leaving 4 bases of the junction unmatched. This sample's time point: peak reinfection, 3 to 8 weeks after reinfection detection. TCR sequencing was done directly ex vivo on sorted cells, without expansion in vitro. Produced via immunoSEQ multiplex PCR; TCRdb's table is partial and in-frame only. The top ten hold around 1.2% of the sample, which has under 50,000 clones, over 75% seen once.

Sequenced: naive CD8+ T cells sorted from blood. This chain uses TRBV7-9 with TRBJ1-1, with TRBD1 identical over 10 bases. The sequence was obtained from a man in his late teens or twenties with hepatitis C virus infection. The CDR3 DNA reads as TGTGCCAGCAGCTCATGGACAGGGGGGACTGAAGCTTTCTTT. It yields the protein CASSSWTGGTEAFF.